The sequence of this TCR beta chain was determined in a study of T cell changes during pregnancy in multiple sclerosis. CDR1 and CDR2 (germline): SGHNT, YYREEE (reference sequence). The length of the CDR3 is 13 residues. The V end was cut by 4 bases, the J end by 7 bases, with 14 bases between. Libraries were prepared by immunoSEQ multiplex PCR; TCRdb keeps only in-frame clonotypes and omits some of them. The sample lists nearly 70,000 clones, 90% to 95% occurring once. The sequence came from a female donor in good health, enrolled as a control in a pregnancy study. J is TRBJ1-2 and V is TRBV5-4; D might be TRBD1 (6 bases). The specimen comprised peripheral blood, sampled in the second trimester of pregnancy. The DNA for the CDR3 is TGTGCCAGCAGCCCTCAGGGGAGTGGTGGCTACACCTTC. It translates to CASSPQGSGGYTF.